This T cell receptor (beta chain) was found in a study of blood T cell repertoires in COVID-19 (dated by TCRdb to about 2020). In the study overall: Collaborator samples came from the United States, Italy and Spain and covered acute and convalescent phases of COVID-19. The repertoires were released in a freely available public database intended as a resource for research on the immune response to SARS-CoV-2. A de-identified subject ID, COVID-19 status, age in years and sex were almost always included in the sample metadata. Samples were obtained from the ongoing ImmuneRACE study (first 160 participants) and from approximately 1,200 subjects provided by 6 global collaborators. Deeply sampled blood TCRbeta repertoires from subjects exposed to, actively infected with, or recovered from COVID-19 were included in the dataset. The prospective study material was composed of cDNA or gDNA derived from T cells, B-cell-depleted T cells, or PBMCs. Where available, HLA class I and class II types were taken from metadata supplied by the sample provider and were not determined by assay-based typing.

The collaborating institutions used their own protocols to collect whole blood in K2EDTA tubes. For TCRbeta analysis, collaborator samples were shipped as frozen whole blood, as isolated PBMCs, or as DNA extracted from either sample type. Broader findings and caveats from the paper: The amount of clinical and demographic metadata varied by source and participant and was provided uncurated.

TCRbeta CDR3 regions were amplified from genomic DNA by means of the immunoSEQ Assay, a bias-controlled multiplex PCR. For the original study's pipeline: Nucleated cell counts per sample were estimated from amplification of reference gene primers within the assay. Sequence reads were collapsed and filtered to measure the absolute abundance of every unique TCRbeta CDR3 rearrangement. For each sample, productive Simpson clonality was calculated as the square root of Simpson's diversity index over productive rearrangements. TCRdb limited this immuneACCESS table to in-frame rearrangements with V and J called. A share of clones is missing; checked studies link under half to unresolved V genes, and the rest is unexplained. The V and J calls and clone size are taken from that table; D and trimming were inferred from the DNA. The sample data list 120,000 or so clones, and roughly 87% of these were observed just once. Just over 6.5% of the sample rests with the top ten.

Details on this clone: What this receptor recognizes is not known. Base qualities are not at hand, and no much larger clone is one base apart.

The CDR1 and CDR2 encoded by the germline V gene are ENHRY and SYGVKD. Trimming at the junction amounts to 6 bases on V and 6 bases on J, and the germline ends lie 17 bases apart. The CDR3 goes from the cysteine to the phenylalanine over 15 residues. Of all the DNA, just the CDR3 is kept, 45 bases in frame from base 1. The sequence joins TRBV10-3 to TRBJ1-4; matching of 6 bases hints at TRBD1 as the D gene. This TCR was sampled from an elderly man with active or convalescent COVID-19. Sequenced sample: peripheral blood. The DNA sequence is given as TGTGCCATCAGGGACCACAGGGAACAGCATGAAAAACTGTTTTTT. It translates to CAIRDHREQHEKLFF.